This TCR beta chain was sequenced for a study of T-cell memory formation after mild COVID-19. Findings and limits, study-wide: Researchers report contracting CD4+ clones mostly in CM and EM, with CD8+ clones in EMRA. Within pre-infection memory, some responding clones were found, suggesting cross-reactive memory joined.

The authors produced TCR alpha and TCR beta cDNA libraries with sample barcodes and UMIs by 5'RACE using constant-segment primers. TCRdb re-called the 5' RACE reads through MiXCR, storing one row per CDR3 protein. The table records about 390,000 distinct CDR3 sequences, roughly 21% of them present only once. V lost 0 bases to trimming and J lost 6 bases, with 9 bases between them. The CDR3 spans 13 residues. CDR1 is SEHNR, CDR2 FQNEAQ, per germline (reference sequence). This clonotype was observed a few times. What it recognizes is unknown. V gene TRBV7-9 combines with J gene TRBJ2-7; D not certain. Sequenced input: PBMCs or a T cell subset sorted from them (not recorded which). The receptor was isolated from an adult woman who had mild COVID-19 (a few samples of this study predate the infection). Cell type and time point are not known. The DNA of the CDR3 is TGTGCCAGCAGCTTAGCTCAGCGACCCGAGCAGTACTTC. Its protein is CASSLAQRPEQYF.